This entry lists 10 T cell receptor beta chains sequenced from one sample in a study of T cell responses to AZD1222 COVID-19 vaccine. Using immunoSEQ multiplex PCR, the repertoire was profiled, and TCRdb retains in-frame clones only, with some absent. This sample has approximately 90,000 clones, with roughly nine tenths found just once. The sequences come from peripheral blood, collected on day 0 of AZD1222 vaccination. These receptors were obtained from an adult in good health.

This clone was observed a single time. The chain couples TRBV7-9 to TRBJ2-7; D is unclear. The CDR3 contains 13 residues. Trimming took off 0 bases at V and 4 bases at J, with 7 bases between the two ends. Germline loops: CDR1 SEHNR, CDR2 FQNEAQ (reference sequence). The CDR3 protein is CASSLALRYEQYF. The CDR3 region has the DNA TGTGCCAGCAGCTTAGCCCTTCGTTACGAGCAGTACTTC.

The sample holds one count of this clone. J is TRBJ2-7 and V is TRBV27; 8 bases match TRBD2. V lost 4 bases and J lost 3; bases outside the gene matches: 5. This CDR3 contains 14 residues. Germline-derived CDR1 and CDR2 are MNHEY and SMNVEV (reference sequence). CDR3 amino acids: CASSSPGLDYEQYF. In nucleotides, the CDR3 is TGTGCCAGCAGTTCCCCGGGACTAGACTACGAGCAGTACTTC.

As DNA, the CDR3 is TGTGCCACCAGTGAGGGGGAGTGGACTGAAGCTTTCTTT. Translating it yields CATSEGEWTEAFF. The chain couples TRBV24-1 to TRBJ1-1; D is perhaps TRBD1 (5 bases). CDR3 size: 13 residues. Germline assignment: CDR1 KGHDR and CDR2 SFDVKD. Trimming removed 4 bases from V and 5 bases from J, with 10 bases in between.

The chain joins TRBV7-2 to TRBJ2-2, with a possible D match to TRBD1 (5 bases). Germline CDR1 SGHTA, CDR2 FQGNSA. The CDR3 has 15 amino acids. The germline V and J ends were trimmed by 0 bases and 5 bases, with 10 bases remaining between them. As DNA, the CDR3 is TGTGCCAGCAGCTTAGCGCCAGGGAATACCGGGGAGCTGTTTTTT. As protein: CASSLAPGNTGELFF.

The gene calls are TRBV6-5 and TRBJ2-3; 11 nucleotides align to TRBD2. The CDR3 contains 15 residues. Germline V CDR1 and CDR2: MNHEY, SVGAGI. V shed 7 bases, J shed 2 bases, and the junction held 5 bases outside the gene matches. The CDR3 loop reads CASNLLAGATDTQYF. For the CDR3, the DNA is TGTGCCAGCAATCTACTAGCGGGAGCCACAGATACGCAGTATTTT.

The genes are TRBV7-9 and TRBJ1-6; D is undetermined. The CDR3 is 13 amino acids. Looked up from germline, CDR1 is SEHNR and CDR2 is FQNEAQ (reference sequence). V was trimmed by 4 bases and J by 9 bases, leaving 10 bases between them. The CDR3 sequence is CASSSRDSSPLHF. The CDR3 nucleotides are TGTGCCAGCAGCTCCCGAGACTCTTCACCCCTCCACTTT.

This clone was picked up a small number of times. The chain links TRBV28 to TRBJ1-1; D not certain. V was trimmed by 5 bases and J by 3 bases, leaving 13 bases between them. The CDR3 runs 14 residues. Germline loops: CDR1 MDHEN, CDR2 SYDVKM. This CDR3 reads CASSPPSTDTEAFF. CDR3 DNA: TGTGCCAGCAGTCCCCCTTCGACGGACACTGAAGCTTTCTTT.

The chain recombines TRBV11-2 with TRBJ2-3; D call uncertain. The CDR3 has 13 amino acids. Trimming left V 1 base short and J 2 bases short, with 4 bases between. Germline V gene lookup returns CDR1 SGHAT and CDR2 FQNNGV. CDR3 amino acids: CASSLANTDTQYF. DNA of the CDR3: TGTGCCAGCAGCTTAGCGAACACAGATACGCAGTATTTT.

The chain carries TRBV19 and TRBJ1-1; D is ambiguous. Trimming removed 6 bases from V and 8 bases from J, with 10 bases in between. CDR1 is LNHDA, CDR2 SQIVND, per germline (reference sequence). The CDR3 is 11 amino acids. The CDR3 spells CASRGKGEAFF. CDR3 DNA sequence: TGTGCCAGTAGAGGTAAAGGGGAAGCTTTCTTT.

CDR3 sequence reads: CASSSGRFHQPQHF. The CDR3 DNA reads as TGTGCCAGCAGTTCGGGCAGGTTTCATCAGCCCCAGCATTTT. The chain is built from TRBV28 and TRBJ1-5; D ambiguous. V was clipped by 4 bases and J by 5 bases, with 12 bases between them. This CDR3 is 14 amino acids long. Germline CDR1 is MDHEN and CDR2 is SYDVKM.